The next 20 T cell receptor beta chains were all read from a single sample in a study of CD8+ T cells in alopecia areata. Following extraction, RNA underwent reverse transcription to cDNA, which served as the sequencing template. Produced via immunoSEQ multiplex PCR; TCRdb's table is partial and in-frame only. The data show about 140,000 clones, 50% to 60% seen once. The sample taken for sequencing was CD4+ T cells sorted from blood. Every receptor here comes from a human donor in good health.

This clone has just one count. The rearrangement uses TRBV2 and TRBJ2-7; 12 nucleotides align to TRBD2. V was clipped by 5 bases and J by 6 bases; unmatched bases: 5. The germline CDR1 and CDR2 sequences are SNHLY and FYNNEI. CDR3 length: 14 amino acids. This CDR3 is CASSFLAGGTEQYF. CDR3 nucleotide sequence: TGTGCCAGCAGTTTCCTAGCGGGAGGGACCGAGCAGTACTTC.

This clone has ten or more counts. V usage is TRBV23-1 and J usage is TRBJ2-3; TRBD1 is a possible D gene (5 bases). TRBV23-1 is classed as an ORF, of uncertain function. The CDR3 is made up of 15 amino acids. V lost 3 bases to trimming and J lost 5 bases, with 15 bases between them. CDR3 sequence (DNA): TGCGCCAGCAGTCAGGGGCAAGCCGTTAAAGATACGCAGTATTTT. Translated: CASSQGQAVKDTQYF.

This chain links TRBV7-2 with TRBJ2-3; 8 bases map to TRBD2. Germline V gene sequence: CDR1 SGHTA, CDR2 FQGNSA. The ends lost 5 bases at V and 6 bases at J; junction bases unmatched: 10. CDR3 length: 15 residues. The CDR3 is CASSALGGRFDTQYF. The CDR3 DNA sequence: TGTGCCAGCAGCGCCCTTGGCGGGAGGTTTGATACGCAGTATTTT.

The V call is TRBV29-1, the J call TRBJ2-5; D not certain. The CDR3 is made up of 16 amino acids. V was clipped by 0 bases and J by 1 base, with 15 bases between them. CDR1 and CDR2 from the germline V gene are SQVTM and ANQGSEA. CDR3 sequence reads: CSVEDIPFDIQETQYF. In nucleotides, the CDR3 is TGCAGCGTTGAAGATATCCCCTTCGACATCCAAGAGACCCAGTACTTC.

The chain couples TRBV29-1 to TRBJ2-7; 9 bases agree with TRBD1. The germline gives CDR1 SQVTM, CDR2 ANQGSEA. V lost 5 bases, J lost 2 bases, and 4 bases stayed unmatched. The CDR3 runs 13 residues. The CDR3 reads CSVSGTGTYEQYF. The CDR3 DNA reads as TGCAGCGTTAGCGGGACAGGGACCTACGAGCAGTACTTC.

Only a few counts were recorded for this clone. This chain connects TRBV10-3 to TRBJ2-4; 9 bases match TRBD1. The ends lost 7 bases at V and 7 bases at J; junction bases unmatched: 5. CDR1 is ENHRY and CDR2 is SYGVKD in the germline V gene. The CDR3 totals 13 residues. CDR3 in DNA: TGTGCCATCAATCCGGGACAGGGTAACATTCAGTACTTC. Its translation: CAINPGQGNIQYF.

This clone has more than one count but fewer than ten. The chain recombines TRBV29-1 with TRBJ1-1, with D perhaps matching TRBD1 (6 bases). This CDR3 contains 10 residues. Trimming removed 7 bases from V and 7 bases from J, with 10 bases in between. Germline lookup yields CDR1 SQVTM and CDR2 ANQGSEA. The CDR3 DNA reads as TGCAGCGCTTCGGACAGTGAAGCTTTCTTT. Amino acids: CSASDSEAFF.

The V call is TRBV29-1, the J call TRBJ2-7; 7 bases fit TRBD2. J gave up 3 bases and V 4 bases, and 6 bases lay outside the gene matches. CDR1 SQVTM and CDR2 ANQGSEA come from the germline V gene. This CDR3 is built from 13 residues. CDR3 DNA: TGCAGCGTTGTGAGCGGGGCAATCTACGAGCAGTACTTC. Translated: CSVVSGAIYEQYF.

V gene TRBV5-1 combines with J gene TRBJ2-4; D possibly matches TRBD1 or TRBD2 (7 bases each). Germline V gene lookup returns CDR1 SGHRS and CDR2 YFSETQ. This CDR3 has 15 amino acids. V was clipped by 4 bases and J by 6 bases, with 17 bases between them. In DNA form, the CDR3 reads TGCGCCAGCAGCCGTATCGGGGGGACAGCAAACATTCAGTACTTC. Protein product: CASSRIGGTANIQYF.

For this clone: At one end, the junction sequence differs from germline, possibly due to a read error. This chain connects TRBV6-5 to TRBJ2-7, with D possibly being TRBD1 or TRBD2 (5 bases each). Germline V gene data show CDR1 as MNHEY and CDR2 as SVGAGI. The CDR3 is 12 residues long. The DNA of the CDR3 is TGTGCCAGCAGCCAGGGAGCGTACGGGCAGTACTTC. Protein product: CASSQGAYGQYF.

The rearrangement joins TRBV29-1 to TRBJ1-2; TRBD1 might be the D (5 bases). The ends were cut back, 3 bases at V and 4 bases at J, with 12 bases in the middle. The CDR3 loop spans 13 amino acids. CDR1 is SQVTM and CDR2 is ANQGSEA in the germline V gene. The CDR3 DNA sequence: TGCAGCGTTGAGGTTGCCAGGGTCTATGGCTACACCTTC. As protein: CSVEVARVYGYTF. The full variable domain, rest sourced from reference TRBV29-1 and TRBJ1-2, is SAVISQKPSRDICQRGTSLTIQCQVDSQVTMMFWYRQQPGQSLTLIATANQGSEATYESGFVIDKFPISRPNLTFSTLTVSNMSPEDSSIYLCSVEVARVYGYTFGSGTRLTVV.

This clone is a singleton in its sample. The chain employs TRBV29-1 and TRBJ2-6; the match to TRBD2 covers 8 bases. Unmatched junction bases numbered 7, after V lost 3 bases and J lost 0 bases. The CDR3 spans 17 residues. Germline CDR1 reads SQVTM; CDR2 reads ANQGSEA. The CDR3 coding sequence is TGCAGCGTTGACTCCCTAGCGGGTAGCTCTGGGGCCAACGTCCTGACTTTC. Protein: CSVDSLAGSSGANVLTF.

This chain connects TRBV7-6 to TRBJ2-2; unclear D gene. Trimming took off 1 base at V and 8 bases at J, with 17 bases between the two ends. CDR3 size: 16 residues. From germline, CDR1 is SGHVS and CDR2 FNYEAQ. For the CDR3, the DNA is TGTGCCAGCAGCTTAGGCTTCCGTGAGTCGGCTGGGGAGCTGTTTTTT. Amino acids: CASSLGFRESAGELFF.

This clone was seen only a few times. The rearrangement links TRBV4-1 to TRBJ2-1, with 12 bases that match TRBD2. Per germline, CDR1 MGHRA and CDR2 YSYEKL. After removal of 1 base from V and 8 bases from J, the junction contained 3 bases not matched to a gene. CDR3 size: 15 residues. CDR3 region: CASSQGLAGADEQFF. The CDR3 nucleotides are TGCGCCAGCAGCCAAGGACTAGCGGGAGCGGATGAGCAGTTCTTC.

This clone showed up just a few times. The V gene is TRBV29-1, the J gene TRBJ2-7; D gene ambiguous. Germline CDR1 SQVTM, CDR2 ANQGSEA. V was pared by 4 bases and J by 3 bases, with 7 bases between. This CDR3 is 11 amino acids long. Written as DNA, the CDR3 is TGCAGCGTTGTGAGTAGCTACGAGCAGTACTTC. Its translation: CSVVSSYEQYF.

This clone occurred a few times. The genes are TRBV5-1 and TRBJ2-1; D is undetermined. There are 13 residues in the CDR3. Trimming removed 4 bases at V and 6 bases at J, with 11 bases between. From germline, CDR1 is SGHRS and CDR2 YFSETQ. The CDR3 here is CASSAGRLNEQFF. DNA of the CDR3: TGCGCCAGCAGCGCCGGACGACTCAATGAGCAGTTCTTC. The full variable domain, with the rest looked up from reference TRBV5-1 and TRBJ2-1, is KAGVTQTPRYLIKTRGQQVTLSCSPISGHRSVSWYQQTPGQGLQFLFEYFSETQRNKGNFPGRFSGRQFSNSRSEMNVSTLELGDSALYLCASSAGRLNEQFFGPGTRLTVL.

This clone was observed a handful of times. The J gene is TRBJ2-7, the V gene TRBV5-1; no clear D. V dropped 8 bases and J dropped 0 bases, with 12 bases sitting between them. The length of the CDR3 is 13 residues. The germline V gene has CDR1 SGHRS and CDR2 YFSETQ. CDR3 nucleotide sequence: TGCGCCAGTCGGCCAATAAGCTCCTACGAGCAGTACTTC. It is translated as CASRPISSYEQYF. Full variable domain (missing parts from reference TRBV5-1 and TRBJ2-7): KAGVTQTPRYLIKTRGQQVTLSCSPISGHRSVSWYQQTPGQGLQFLFEYFSETQRNKGNFPGRFSGRQFSNSRSEMNVSTLELGDSALYLCASRPISSYEQYFGPGTRLTVT.

The CDR3 DNA is TGTGCCAGCACCGGGACAGGGACTTTTGAAGCTTTCTTT. Encoded protein: CASTGTGTFEAFF. The V and J genes are TRBV25-1 and TRBJ1-1, with TRBD1 matching 9 bases. This CDR3 spans 13 amino acids. V dropped 7 bases and J dropped 7; count of bases not matched to a gene: 7. Germline CDR1 is MGHDK and CDR2 is SYGVNS.

The rearrangement links TRBV30 to TRBJ1-2; D ambiguous. This CDR3 is 12 amino acids long. The V end lost 2 bases, the J end lost 4 bases, and 8 bases lay between the germline ends. Germline V gene sequence: CDR1 GTSNPN, CDR2 SVGIG (reference sequence). The CDR3 bases are TGTGCCTGGAGTAAGGGCGGCTATGGCTACACCTTC. This encodes CAWSKGGYGYTF.

The V and J genes are TRBV29-1 and TRBJ1-5; D not resolved. The V end was cut by 6 bases, the J end by 3 bases, with 9 bases between. The CDR3 contains 12 residues. Germline values: CDR1 SQVTM, CDR2 ANQGSEA. For the CDR3, the DNA is TGCAGCGTAAAAAGCTTCAATCAGCCCCAGCATTTT. Residues: CSVKSFNQPQHF. Full variable domain (remainder filled in from reference TRBV29-1 and TRBJ1-5): SAVISQKPSRDICQRGTSLTIQCQVDSQVTMMFWYRQQPGQSLTLIATANQGSEATYESGFVIDKFPISRPNLTFSTLTVSNMSPEDSSIYLCSVKSFNQPQHFGDGTRLSIL.